A few counts support the clone carrying this T cell receptor (beta chain). The target antigen is unknown. This entry belongs to a study of T cells in narcolepsy. Study at large: Healthy controls were enrolled alongside patients with narcolepsy type 1 or type 2. Study observations and caveats: Blood of same and different patients, but not healthy controls, reportedly held recurring autoreactive clonotypes. Comparing one patient's CSF and blood CD4+ clonotypes highlighted HCRT- and TRIB2-specific autoreactive clonotypes.

Between the trimmed V and J ends, which lost 0 bases and 7 bases, there was a span of 7 bases. This CDR3 is built from 13 residues. Germline V gene sequence: CDR1 SGHDT, CDR2 YYEEEE. The repertoire was sequenced with immunoSEQ multiplex PCR; TCRdb's copy has only in-frame clones and lacks some. The data contain some 17,000 clones, roughly 72% of them singletons. The V gene is TRBV5-6, the J gene TRBJ1-4; D is uncertain. The material sequenced was CD45RA- memory CD8+ T cells from PBMCs. The sequence came from a human donor with narcolepsy. The CDR3 loop reads CASSLEGGEKLFF. CDR3 bases: TGTGCCAGCAGCTTGGAGGGTGGTGAAAAACTGTTTTTT.